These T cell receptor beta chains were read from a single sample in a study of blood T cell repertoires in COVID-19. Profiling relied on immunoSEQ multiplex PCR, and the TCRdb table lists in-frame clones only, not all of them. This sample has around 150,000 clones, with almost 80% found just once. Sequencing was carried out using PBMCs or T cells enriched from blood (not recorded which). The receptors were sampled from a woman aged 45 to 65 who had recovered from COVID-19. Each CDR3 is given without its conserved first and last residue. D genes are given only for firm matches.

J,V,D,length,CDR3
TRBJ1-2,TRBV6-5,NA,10,ASKGGREGYT
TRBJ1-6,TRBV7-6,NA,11,ASSLEQDSPLH
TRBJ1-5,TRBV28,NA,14,ASSSPEGNSNQPQH
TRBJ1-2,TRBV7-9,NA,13,ASSLAGGPNYGYT
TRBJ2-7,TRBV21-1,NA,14,ASSKRGTGVWLEQY
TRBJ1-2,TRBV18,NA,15,ASSPRRTGDTNYGYT
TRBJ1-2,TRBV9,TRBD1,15,ASSVARGGQGANGYT
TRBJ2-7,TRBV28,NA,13,ASSFPQLLSYEQY
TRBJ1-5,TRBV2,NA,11,ASSDSTREPQH
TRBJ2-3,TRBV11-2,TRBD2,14,ASSFTGGPRADTQY
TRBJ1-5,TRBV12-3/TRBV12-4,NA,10,ASSLSGGPQH
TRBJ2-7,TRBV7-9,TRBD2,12,ASSRSSGSYEQY
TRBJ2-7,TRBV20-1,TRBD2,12,SASQLAGVYEQY
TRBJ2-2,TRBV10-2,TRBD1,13,ASSGTGGNTGELF
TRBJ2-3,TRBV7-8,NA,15,ASSLTTGAGDTDTQY
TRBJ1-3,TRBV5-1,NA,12,ASGEGGSGNTIY
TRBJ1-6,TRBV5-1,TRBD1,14,ASSLEGQGGGSPLH
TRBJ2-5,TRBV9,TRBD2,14,ASSALAGGVQETQY
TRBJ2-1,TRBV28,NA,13,ASSPTDNNYNEQF
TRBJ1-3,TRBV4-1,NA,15,ASSQGWYASSGNTIY
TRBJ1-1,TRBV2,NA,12,ATTEGIPNTEAF
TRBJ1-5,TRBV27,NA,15,ASSRWVGQGKEQPQH
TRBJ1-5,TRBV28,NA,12,ASSWGGGDQPQH
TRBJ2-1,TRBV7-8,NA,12,ASSVGGAYNEQF
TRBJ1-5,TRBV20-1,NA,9,SARRGQPQH
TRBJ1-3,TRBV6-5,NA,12,ASTLAVPGNTIY
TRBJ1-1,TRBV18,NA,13,ASSPLGTANTEAF
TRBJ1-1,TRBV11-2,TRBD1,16,ASSLQWPRGRMNTEAF
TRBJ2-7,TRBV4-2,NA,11,ASSPGHDYEQY
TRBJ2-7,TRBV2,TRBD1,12,ASSPSGQGHEQY
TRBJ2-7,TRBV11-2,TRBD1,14,ASSFDGQGARFEQY
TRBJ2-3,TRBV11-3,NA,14,ASSLDLGPRTDTQY
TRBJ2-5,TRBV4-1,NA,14,ASSQGDALAEETQY
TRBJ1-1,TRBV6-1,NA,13,ASSEFDGGNTEAF
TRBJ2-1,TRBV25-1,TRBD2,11,ASSLAGGREQF
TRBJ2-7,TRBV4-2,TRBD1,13,ASSQDRTGIYEQY
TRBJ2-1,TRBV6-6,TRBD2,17,ASSLHRTSGRGRGNEQF
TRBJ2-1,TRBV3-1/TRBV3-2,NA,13,ASSQDSGAYNEQF
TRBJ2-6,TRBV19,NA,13,ASSIAGAGANVLT
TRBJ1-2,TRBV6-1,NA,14,ASSEASEGFGYGYT
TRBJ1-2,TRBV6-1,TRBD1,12,ASSDRQGATGYT
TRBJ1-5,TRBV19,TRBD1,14,ASNHRDRMGGIPQH
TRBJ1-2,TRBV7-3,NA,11,ASTLRRGYGYT
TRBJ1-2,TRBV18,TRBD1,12,ASSPGQGWYGYT
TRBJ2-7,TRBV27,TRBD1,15,ASSSTGLQGTRYEQY
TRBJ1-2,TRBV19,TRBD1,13,ASSPSDRSNYGYT
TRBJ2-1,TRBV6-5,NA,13,ASSSSGPSYNEQF